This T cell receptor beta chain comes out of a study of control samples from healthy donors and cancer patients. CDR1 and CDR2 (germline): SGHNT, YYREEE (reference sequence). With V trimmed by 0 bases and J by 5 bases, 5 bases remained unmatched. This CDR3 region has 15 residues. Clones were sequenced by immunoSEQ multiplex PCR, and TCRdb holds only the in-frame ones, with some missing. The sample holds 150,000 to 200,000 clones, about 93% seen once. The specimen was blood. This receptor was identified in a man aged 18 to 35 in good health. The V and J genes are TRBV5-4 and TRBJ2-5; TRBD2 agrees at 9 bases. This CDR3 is CASSLEIAGDETQYF. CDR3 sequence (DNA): TGTGCCAGCAGCTTGGAGATAGCGGGGGATGAGACCCAGTACTTC. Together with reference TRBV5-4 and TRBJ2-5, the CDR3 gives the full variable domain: ETGVTQSPTHLIKTRGQQVTLRCSSQSGHNTVSWYQQALGQGPQFIFQYYREEENGRGNFPPRFSGLQFPNYSSELNVNALELDDSALYLCASSLEIAGDETQYFGPGTRLLVL.